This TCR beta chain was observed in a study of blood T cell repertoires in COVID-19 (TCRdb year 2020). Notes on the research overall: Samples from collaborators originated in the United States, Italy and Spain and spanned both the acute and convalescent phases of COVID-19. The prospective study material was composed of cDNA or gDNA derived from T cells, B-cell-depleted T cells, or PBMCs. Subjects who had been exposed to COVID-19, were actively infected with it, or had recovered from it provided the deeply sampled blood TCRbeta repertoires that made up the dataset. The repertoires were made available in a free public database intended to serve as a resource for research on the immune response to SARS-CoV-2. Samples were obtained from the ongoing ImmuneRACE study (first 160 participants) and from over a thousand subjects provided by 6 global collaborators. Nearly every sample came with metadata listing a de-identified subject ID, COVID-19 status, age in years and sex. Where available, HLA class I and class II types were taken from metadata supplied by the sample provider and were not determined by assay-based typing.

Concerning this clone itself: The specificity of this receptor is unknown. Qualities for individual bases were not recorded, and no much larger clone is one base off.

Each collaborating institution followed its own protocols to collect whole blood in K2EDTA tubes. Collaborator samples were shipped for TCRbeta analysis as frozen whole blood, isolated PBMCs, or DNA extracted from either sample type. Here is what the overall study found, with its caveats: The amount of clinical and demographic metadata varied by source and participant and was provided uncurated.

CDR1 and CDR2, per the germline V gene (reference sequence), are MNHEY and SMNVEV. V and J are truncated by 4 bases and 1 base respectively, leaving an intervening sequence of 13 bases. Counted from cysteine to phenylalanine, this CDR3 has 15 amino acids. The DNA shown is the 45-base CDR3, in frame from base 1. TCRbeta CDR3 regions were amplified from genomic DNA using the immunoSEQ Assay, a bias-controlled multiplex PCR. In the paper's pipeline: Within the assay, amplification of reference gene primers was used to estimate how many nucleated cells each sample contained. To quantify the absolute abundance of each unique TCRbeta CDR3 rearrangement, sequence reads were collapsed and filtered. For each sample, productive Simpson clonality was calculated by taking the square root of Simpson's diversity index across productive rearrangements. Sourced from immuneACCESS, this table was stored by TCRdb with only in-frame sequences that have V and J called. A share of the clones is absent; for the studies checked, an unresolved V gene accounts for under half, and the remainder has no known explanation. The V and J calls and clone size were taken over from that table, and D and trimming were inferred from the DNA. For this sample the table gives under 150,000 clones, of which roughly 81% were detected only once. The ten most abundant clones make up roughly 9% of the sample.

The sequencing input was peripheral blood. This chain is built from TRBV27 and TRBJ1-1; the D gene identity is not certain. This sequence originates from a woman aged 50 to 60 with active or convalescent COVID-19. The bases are TGTGCCAGCAGTTCGTACAGAGTGAAGAACACTGAAGCTTTCTTT. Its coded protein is CASSSYRVKNTEAFF.